This entry lists 3 T cell receptor beta chains sequenced from one sample in a study of cytomegalovirus exposure and HLA in healthy donors. The study ran its PCR with 60 Vbeta and 13 Jbeta primers. Libraries were prepared by immunoSEQ multiplex PCR; TCRdb keeps only in-frame clonotypes and omits some of them. Recorded here are about 160,000 clones; the top ten clones represent over 1%. Material for sequencing was PBMCs. The source of these receptors is a woman aged 60-75 years in good health and CMV-seronegative.

This chain joins TRBV12-5 and TRBJ2-7; weak D call: TRBD2 (5 bases). Germline V CDR1 and CDR2: LGHNT, FRNRAP. The V gene lost 6 bases and the J gene lost 5 bases, with 14 bases spanning the gap. The CDR3 totals 13 residues. CDR3 DNA sequence: TGTGCTAGTGGCCTGCGGGCAGTCAACGAGCAGTACTTC. It yields the protein CASGLRAVNEQYF. Supplemented by reference TRBV12-5 and TRBJ2-7, the full variable domain reads DARVTQTPRHKVTEMGQEVTMRCQPILGHNTVFWYRQTMMQGLELLAYFRNRAPLDDSGMPKDRFSAEMPDATLATLKIQPSEPRDSAVYFCASGLRAVNEQYFGPGTRLTVT.

The rearrangement joins TRBV6-1 to TRBJ2-3; D might be TRBD1 (5 bases). The CDR3 has 13 amino acids. Trimming removed 5 bases at V and 6 bases at J, with 12 bases between. Germline V gene lookup returns CDR1 MNHNS and CDR2 SASEGT. In DNA form, the CDR3 reads TGTGCCAGCAGTCGGAGTCCAGGGGATACGCAGTATTTT. Amino acids: CASSRSPGDTQYF.

The chain joins TRBV6-1 to TRBJ2-3, with a weak D call TRBD2 (7 bases). This CDR3 contains 16 residues. Trimming left V 3 bases short and J 4 bases short, with 17 bases between. CDR1 is MNHNS, CDR2 SASEGT, per germline. The CDR3 DNA is TGTGCCAGCAGTGACGGGTGGGGGGGCCTGTCAGATACGCAGTATTTT. Translating gives CASSDGWGGLSDTQYF.